These 3 T cell receptor beta chains share one sample of origin, sequenced in a study of T cells after yellow fever vaccination. Via MiXCR, TCRdb re-called the 5' RACE reads, giving one row per CDR3 protein. The sample has 250,000 to 350,000 distinct CDR3 sequences, about 4.5% seen once. Sequencing was performed on PBMCs, taken 15 days after the yellow fever booster vaccination. The source of these receptors is a man between 18 and 35 years old who received the YFV17D yellow fever vaccine.

In its sample, this clonotype was seen a few times. V is TRBV5-1 and J is TRBJ2-5; 9 bases align to TRBD1. Germline trimming cut 4 bases from V and 5 bases from J; bases unmatched to any gene: 6. This CDR3 spans 14 amino acids. Germline CDR1 SGHRS, CDR2 YFSETQ. The chain's CDR3 is CASSTGTGPETQYF. The CDR3 DNA is TGCGCCAGCAGCACCGGGACAGGGCCGGAGACCCAGTACTTC.

In this sample, this clonotype turned up many times. The J gene is TRBJ2-7, the V gene TRBV4-3, with D unresolved. V was pared by 0 bases and J by 0 bases, with 12 bases between. Germline V lookup: CDR1 LGHNA, CDR2 YSLEER. The CDR3 is 16 amino acids. Here the CDR3 DNA reads TGCGCCAGCAGCCAAGATAGGGCCATCACCTCCTACGAGCAGTACTTC. Its protein is CASSQDRAITSYEQYF.

This clonotype has at least ten counts. The chain uses TRBV12-3 or TRBV12-4 and TRBJ1-2; 9 bases fit TRBD1. This CDR3 has 14 amino acids. The V gene end was trimmed by 6 bases and the J gene end by 4 bases; junction bases not matched to a gene: 6. CDR3 sequence (DNA): TGTGCCAGCAGCCCGGACAGGGGAAGCTATGGCTACACCTTC. It translates to CASSPDRGSYGYTF.